These 21 T cell receptor beta chains share one sample of origin, sequenced in a study of cytomegalovirus exposure and HLA in healthy donors. Use of 60 Vbeta and 13 Jbeta primers characterized the PCR. Clones were sequenced by immunoSEQ multiplex PCR, and TCRdb holds only the in-frame ones, with some missing. The sample carries approximately 170,000 clones, about 85% recorded once. The source material was PBMCs. Receptors originate from a boy younger than 10 in good health and CMV-seronegative.

The J gene is TRBJ2-7, the V gene TRBV5-6, with 9 bases aligning to TRBD1. The germline V gene has CDR1 SGHDT and CDR2 YYEEEE. The CDR3 loop spans 17 amino acids. Trimming removed 4 bases from V and 7 bases from J; junction bases left unmatched: 18. The CDR3: CASSESPGQGQSREQYV. The CDR3 nucleotides read TGTGCCAGCAGCGAAAGCCCGGGACAGGGACAATCACGGGAGCAGTACGTC.

This clone was seen a few times. The chain links TRBV4-1 to TRBJ1-1; no reliable D call. CDR3 size: 15 residues. CDR1 and CDR2 from the germline V gene are MGHRA and YSYEKL. Trimming removed 4 bases from V and 4 bases from J, with 16 bases in between. CDR3 in amino acids: CASSPTEPGFTEAFF. The CDR3 nucleotides are TGCGCCAGCAGCCCAACAGAGCCGGGGTTCACTGAAGCTTTCTTT.

This clone was recorded only once. This chain links TRBV29-1 with TRBJ1-1; the D gene is possibly TRBD1 (6 bases). Germline V lookup: CDR1 SQVTM, CDR2 ANQGSEA. The CDR3 spans 14 residues. Trimming cost V 5 bases and J 0 bases, with 13 bases left between them. The CDR3 nucleotides read TGCAGCGTTCGGACAGAATTAATGAACACTGAAGCTTTCTTT. Amino acids: CSVRTELMNTEAFF. The complete variable domain, with remaining parts taken from reference TRBV29-1 and TRBJ1-1, reads SAVISQKPSRDICQRGTSLTIQCQVDSQVTMMFWYRQQPGQSLTLIATANQGSEATYESGFVIDKFPISRPNLTFSTLTVSNMSPEDSSIYLCSVRTELMNTEAFFGQGTRLTVV.

This clone came up once. The chain combines TRBV29-1 with TRBJ2-2; TRBD1 matches at 7 bases. Germline CDR1 is SQVTM and CDR2 is ANQGSEA. The CDR3 is 12 amino acids. Trimming removed 5 bases from V and 7 bases from J; junction bases left unmatched: 4. The CDR3, as DNA: TGCAGCGTTTTCAGGGGGAACGGGGAGCTGTTTTTT. As protein: CSVFRGNGELFF.

V and J are TRBV4-1 and TRBJ2-5; TRBD2 aligns across 13 bases. Germline V CDR1 and CDR2: MGHRA, YSYEKL. The ends lost 1 base at V and 1 base at J; junction bases unmatched: 0. The CDR3 sequence is 16 residues long. The chain's CDR3 is CASSQGLAGGQETQYF. In nucleotides, the CDR3 is TGCGCCAGCAGCCAAGGACTAGCGGGGGGCCAAGAGACCCAGTACTTC.

V usage is TRBV5-1 and J usage is TRBJ2-1, with D maybe TRBD2 (6 bases). The CDR3 loop spans 15 amino acids. Trimming left V 5 bases short and J 0 bases short, with 12 bases between. Germline values: CDR1 SGHRS, CDR2 YFSETQ. The CDR3 protein is CASRRDGSSYNEQFF. The DNA for the CDR3 is TGCGCCAGCAGGCGGGACGGGAGCTCCTACAATGAGCAGTTCTTC.

The V and J genes are TRBV11-3 and TRBJ2-3; the D gene is possibly TRBD1 (5 bases). The CDR3 length is 13 residues. Germline V gene data show CDR1 as SGHNT and CDR2 as YENEEA. Trimming cost V 4 bases and J 4 bases, with 9 bases left between them. This CDR3 is CASSSRAPDTQYF. The CDR3 region has the DNA TGTGCCAGCAGCTCCAGGGCCCCAGATACGCAGTATTTT.

This clone has a single count. V usage is TRBV19 and J usage is TRBJ1-2; 10 bases agree with TRBD1. The J segment lost 4 bases and the V segment lost 5 bases, leaving 16 bases of the junction unmatched. This CDR3 has 18 amino acids. Germline loops: CDR1 LNHDA, CDR2 SQIVND (reference sequence). The CDR3 is CASSASGTGVGTGYGYTF. The CDR3 coding sequence is TGTGCCAGTAGTGCCTCCGGGACAGGGGTCGGCACCGGCTATGGCTACACCTTC.

The rearrangement uses TRBV5-1 and TRBJ2-7, with 8 nucleotides matching TRBD1. The CDR3 sequence is 15 residues long. Germline CDR1 SGHRS, CDR2 YFSETQ. V gave up 4 bases and J gave up 3 bases; unmatched junction bases: 9. The CDR3 is CASSPVRDRFYEQYF. CDR3 bases: TGCGCCAGCAGCCCCGTTAGGGACAGGTTCTACGAGCAGTACTTC.

CDR3 sequence: CASSQPEEFPEVAFF. The CDR3 nucleotides read TGCGCCAGCAGCCAACCAGAGGAGTTTCCTGAAGTAGCTTTCTTT. This chain joins TRBV4-1 and TRBJ1-1; D is uncertain. CDR3 length equals 15 residues. The V end was cut by 2 bases, the J end by 10 bases, with 20 bases between. CDR1 and CDR2 (germline): MGHRA, YSYEKL.

The V call is TRBV6-5, the J call TRBJ1-2, with 11 nucleotides matching TRBD1. Germline loops: CDR1 MNHEY, CDR2 SVGAGI. V lost 4 bases and J lost 7; bases outside the gene matches: 8. This CDR3 region has 15 residues. For the CDR3, the DNA is TGTGCCAGCAGTTTAGCCGGACAGGGGGCAGGTGGCTACACCTTC. This gives the protein CASSLAGQGAGGYTF.

The chain combines TRBV7-2 with TRBJ1-2; 11 nucleotides line up with TRBD1. This CDR3 spans 14 amino acids. Germline CDR1 and CDR2: SGHTA and FQGNSA. The junction had 3 bases not matched to a gene; V was cut back by 5 bases and J by 4 bases. In DNA form, the CDR3 reads TGTGCCAGCAGCGTGGGACAGGGGGTCTATGGCTACACCTTC. Amino acids: CASSVGQGVYGYTF.

V gene TRBV25-1 combines with J gene TRBJ1-2, with D perhaps matching TRBD1 (6 bases). CDR1 is MGHDK, CDR2 SYGVNS, per germline. The CDR3 loop spans 14 amino acids. V shed 1 base and J shed 4 bases, with 10 bases lying between them. The CDR3 bases are TGTGCCAGCAGTGAATCGGCAGGGGCCTATGGCTACACCTTC. Protein sequence: CASSESAGAYGYTF.

The genes are TRBV5-1 and TRBJ2-3; 12 bases match TRBD2. Per germline, CDR1 SGHRS and CDR2 YFSETQ. Trimming at V came to 3 bases and at J to 2 bases, leaving 10 bases not matched to a gene. The CDR3 is 18 residues long. This CDR3 is CASSSGLAGGPLTDTQYF. The CDR3 bases are TGCGCCAGCAGCTCCGGGCTAGCGGGAGGGCCCCTCACAGATACGCAGTATTTT.

The V call is TRBV5-1, the J call TRBJ2-7; TRBD1 matches 10 bases. V trimming: 3 bases; J trimming: 5 bases; junction bases outside the gene matches: 2. Germline assignment: CDR1 SGHRS and CDR2 YFSETQ. The length of the CDR3 is 13 residues. For the CDR3, the DNA is TGCGCCAGCAGCTGGACAGGGGGTGACGAGCAGTACGTC. It encodes CASSWTGGDEQYV.

This chain connects TRBV18 to TRBJ1-5; 9 bases are a match to TRBD1. Germline V CDR1 and CDR2: KGHSH, LQKENI. With V trimmed by 3 bases and J by 6 bases, 3 bases remained unmatched. This CDR3 is 14 amino acids long. CDR3 nucleotides: TGTGCCAGCTCACCCACAGGGGGCGGTCAGCCCCAGCATTTT. Translated: CASSPTGGGQPQHF.

V and J are TRBV6-1 and TRBJ2-7; possible D gene TRBD1, 6 bases. With 2 bases removed from V and 3 bases from J, the gap between germline ends came to 20 bases. Germline-derived CDR1 and CDR2 are MNHNS and SASEGT. The CDR3 extends over 17 amino acids. The CDR3 here is CASSERGGQTTFYEQYV. The CDR3 nucleotides are TGTGCCAGCAGTGAAAGGGGCGGACAGACCACCTTCTACGAGCAGTACGTC.

The V and J genes are TRBV30 and TRBJ2-3; D is unclear. The CDR3 covers 15 residues. Trimming cost V 2 bases and J 1 base, with 13 bases left between them. The germline gives CDR1 GTSNPN, CDR2 SVGIG (reference sequence). In DNA, the CDR3 is TGTGCCTGGAGTTGGGCTGAACTGGGCACAGATACGCAGTATTTT. The encoded protein is CAWSWAELGTDTQYF.

The chain links TRBV27 to TRBJ2-5; a possible D gene is TRBD1 (5 bases). Trimming took off 8 bases at V and 4 bases at J, with 14 bases between the two ends. The V gene's germline CDR1 is MNHEY and CDR2 SMNVEV (reference sequence). This CDR3 region has 13 residues. The CDR3 protein is CASRMQGRETQYF. CDR3 bases: TGTGCCAGCCGAATGCAGGGTCGAGAGACCCAGTACTTC.

J is TRBJ2-2 and V is TRBV21-1; TRBD1 reflects the table's D call only, with no check against the DNA. TRBV21-1 represents a pseudogene. The CDR3 extends over 18 amino acids. CDR3 in amino acids: CASSDRGTGGKSTGELFF. The CDR3 DNA sequence: TGTGCCAGCAGCGACCGGGGCACAGGGGGCAAGAGCACCGGGGAGCTGTTTTTT.

This sequence joins TRBV30 and TRBJ2-2; perhaps TRBD1 as D (6 bases). Trimming took off 4 bases at V and 3 bases at J, with 9 bases between the two ends. The CDR3 sequence is 13 residues long. CDR1 and CDR2 from the germline V gene are GTSNPN and SVGIG (reference sequence). DNA for the CDR3: TGTGCCTGGAAGGGGGACCACACCGGGGAGCTGTTTTTT. This sequence encodes CAWKGDHTGELFF.